The clone carrying this T cell receptor (beta chain) was seen a few times. The antigen is unknown. The entry originates in a study of beta chain features in type 1 diabetes. Purity exceeding 95% was reached by all sorted populations. Every isolated RNA sample was fully reverse transcribed, so sequencing captured expressed TCRB transcripts. Each sample of naive, central memory or regulatory T cells had, on average, roughly 3.5 million reads. Profiling relied on immunoSEQ multiplex PCR, and the TCRdb table lists in-frame clones only, not all of them. Here the sample spans over 150,000 clones, around a tenth being singletons. Study-wide points: All four CD4+ subsets from Type 1 diabetes patients carried moderately but significantly shorter TCRB CDR3s. Compared with healthy donors, patients appeared to share more similar naive, central memory and regulatory TCRB repertoires.

CDR1 and CDR2 from the germline V gene are SGHTA and FQGNSA. V lost 5 bases, J lost 7 bases, and 6 bases stayed unmatched. This CDR3 comprises 14 residues. This chain joins TRBV7-2 and TRBJ2-7, with 12 bases matching TRBD1. This sequence originates from a man aged 30-40 years with type 1 diabetes. The sequencing sample was made of central memory CD4+ T cells from blood. The CDR3 spells CASSMGQGAWEQYF. For the CDR3, the DNA is TGTGCCAGCAGCATGGGACAGGGGGCTTGGGAGCAGTACTTC.